This TCR beta chain originates from a study of blood T cell repertoires in COVID-19. Study information: Spain, Italy and the United States supplied samples that represented acute and convalescent COVID-19. From T cells, B-cell-depleted T cells, or PBMCs came the material, which was cDNA or gDNA.

It was during active infection that Seattle patients were enrolled and then longitudinally followed. Per the original methods: The assay estimated nucleated cells by amplifying reference gene primers. Assay: immunoSEQ multiplex PCR; the TCRdb copy retains only in-frame clones and omits some. The D gene and trimming were derived from the DNA, and the V and J assignments and clone size from that table. The sample has some 350,000 clones, around 89% seen once. Material: peripheral blood. The clonotype was recovered from a woman in her 30s with COVID-19, enrolled during active disease.

CDR3 sequence (DNA): TGTGCCAGCAGTCGGGGAAGGCAGACGCAGTATTTT. Translated: CASSRGRQTQYF. The rearrangement joins TRBV7-2 to TRBJ2-3, with TRBD2 as a possible D gene (5 bases). Germline V lookup: CDR1 SGHTA, CDR2 FQGNSA. The CDR3 consists of 12 residues. V lost 6 bases and J lost 9, with 13 bases in between.